One T cell receptor beta chain is described in this entry. This sample stems from a study of blood T cell repertoires in COVID-19. The CDR3 consists of 14 residues. Trimming took off 0 bases at V and 5 bases at J, with 10 bases between the two ends. Germline V gene data show CDR1 as SNHLY and CDR2 as FYNNEI. Assay: immunoSEQ multiplex PCR; the TCRdb copy retains only in-frame clones and omits some. Of 150,000 to 200,000 clones listed, more than 75% are singletons. J is TRBJ1-2 and V is TRBV2; tentatively, D is TRBD1 (5 bases). The source material was peripheral blood. This TCR came from a man between 35 and 55 years old with active or convalescent COVID-19. The CDR3 loop reads CASSEALQGYGYTF. As DNA, the CDR3 is TGTGCCAGCAGTGAAGCGCTTCAGGGTTATGGCTACACCTTC.